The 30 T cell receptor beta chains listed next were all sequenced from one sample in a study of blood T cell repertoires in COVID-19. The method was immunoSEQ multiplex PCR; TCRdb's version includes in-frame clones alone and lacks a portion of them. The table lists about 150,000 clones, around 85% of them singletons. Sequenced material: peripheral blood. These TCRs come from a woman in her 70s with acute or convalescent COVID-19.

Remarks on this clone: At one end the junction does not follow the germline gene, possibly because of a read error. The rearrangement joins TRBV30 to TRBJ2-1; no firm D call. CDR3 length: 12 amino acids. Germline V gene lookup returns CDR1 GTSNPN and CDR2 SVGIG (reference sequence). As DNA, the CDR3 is TGTGCCTGGAGTGTACAGTACAATCAGCAGTTCTTC. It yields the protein CAWSVQYNQQFF.

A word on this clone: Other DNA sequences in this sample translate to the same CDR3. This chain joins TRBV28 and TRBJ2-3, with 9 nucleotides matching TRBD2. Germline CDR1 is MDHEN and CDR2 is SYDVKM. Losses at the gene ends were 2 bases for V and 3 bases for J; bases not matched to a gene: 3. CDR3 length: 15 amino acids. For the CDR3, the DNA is TGTGCCAGCAGTTTAGCGGGGGGGCCGACAGATACGCAGTATTTT. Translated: CASSLAGGPTDTQYF.

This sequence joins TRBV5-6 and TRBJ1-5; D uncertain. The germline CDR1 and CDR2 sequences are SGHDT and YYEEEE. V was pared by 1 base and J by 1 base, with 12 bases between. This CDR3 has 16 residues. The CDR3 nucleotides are TGTGCCAGCAGCTTGAGTGGGAGTTCGAGCAATCAGCCCCAGCATTTT. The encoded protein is CASSLSGSSSNQPQHF.

The CDR3 loop reads CASSLDWSSGGAREETQYF. In nucleotides, the CDR3 is TGTGCCAGCAGCTTAGATTGGTCTAGCGGGGGGGCTCGGGAAGAGACCCAGTACTTC. This chain uses TRBV7-8 with TRBJ2-5; TRBD2 agrees at 12 bases. The CDR3 extends over 19 amino acids. CDR1 and CDR2 from the germline V gene are SGHVS and FQNEAQ. The V segment lost 1 base and the J segment 3 bases; nucleotides outside the gene matches: 12.

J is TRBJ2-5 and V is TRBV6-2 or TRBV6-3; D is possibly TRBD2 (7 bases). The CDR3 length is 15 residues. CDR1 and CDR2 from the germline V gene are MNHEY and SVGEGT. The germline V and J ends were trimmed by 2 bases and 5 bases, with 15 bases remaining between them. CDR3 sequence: CASSYGGGLVETQYF. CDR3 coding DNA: TGTGCCAGCAGTTACGGCGGGGGCCTGGTGGAGACCCAGTACTTC.

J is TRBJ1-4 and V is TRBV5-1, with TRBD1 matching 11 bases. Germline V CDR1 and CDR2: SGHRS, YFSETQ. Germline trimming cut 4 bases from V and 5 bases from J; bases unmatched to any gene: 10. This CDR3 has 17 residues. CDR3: CASSPGRDRGSNEKLFF. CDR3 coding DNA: TGCGCCAGCAGCCCCGGTCGGGACAGGGGGAGCAATGAAAAACTGTTTTTT.

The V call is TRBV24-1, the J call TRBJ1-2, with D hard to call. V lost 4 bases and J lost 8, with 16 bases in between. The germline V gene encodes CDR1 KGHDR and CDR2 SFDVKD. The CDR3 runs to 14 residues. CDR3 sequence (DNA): TGTGCCACCAGTGACCCGGGATCGGTAGAAGGCTACACCTTC. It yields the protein CATSDPGSVEGYTF.

The CDR3 spells CASSIVETGDKKLFF. CDR3 bases: TGTGCCAGTAGTATCGTTGAGACAGGGGATAAAAAACTGTTTTTT. The chain employs TRBV19 and TRBJ1-4; TRBD1 aligns across 8 bases. The J segment lost 9 bases and the V segment lost 3 bases, leaving 9 bases of the junction unmatched. Per germline, CDR1 LNHDA and CDR2 SQIVND (reference sequence). This CDR3 has 15 amino acids.

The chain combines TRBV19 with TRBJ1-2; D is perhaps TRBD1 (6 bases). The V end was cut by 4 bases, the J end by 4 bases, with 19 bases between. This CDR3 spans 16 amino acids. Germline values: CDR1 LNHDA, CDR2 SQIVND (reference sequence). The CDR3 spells CASSTLRDKAFYGYTF. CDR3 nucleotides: TGTGCCAGTAGTACCCTCCGGGACAAAGCGTTCTATGGCTACACCTTC.

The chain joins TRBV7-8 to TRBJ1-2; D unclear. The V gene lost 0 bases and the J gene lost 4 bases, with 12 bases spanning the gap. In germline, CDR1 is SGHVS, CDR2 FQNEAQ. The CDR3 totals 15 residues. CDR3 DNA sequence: TGTGCCAGCAGCTTAGCGTCAGGTCTTAGCTATGGCTACACCTTC. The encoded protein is CASSLASGLSYGYTF.

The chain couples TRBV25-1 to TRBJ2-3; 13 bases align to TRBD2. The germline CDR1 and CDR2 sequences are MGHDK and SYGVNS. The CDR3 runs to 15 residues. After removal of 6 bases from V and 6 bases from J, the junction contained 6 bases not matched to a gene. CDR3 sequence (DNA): TGTGCCAGCAGGGCCGGGACTAGCGGGGTCGATACGCAGTATTTT. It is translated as CASRAGTSGVDTQYF. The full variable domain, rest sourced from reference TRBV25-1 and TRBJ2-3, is EADIYQTPRYLVIGTGKKITLECSQTMGHDKMYWYQQDPGMELHLIHYSYGVNSTEKGDLSSESTVSRIRTEHFPLTLESARPSHTSQYLCASRAGTSGVDTQYFGPGTRLTVL.

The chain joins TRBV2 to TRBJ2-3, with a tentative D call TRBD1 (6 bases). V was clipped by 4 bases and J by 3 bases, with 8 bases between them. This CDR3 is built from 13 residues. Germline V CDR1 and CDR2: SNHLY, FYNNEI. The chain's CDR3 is CASSVRGTDTQYF. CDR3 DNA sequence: TGTGCCAGCAGTGTTAGGGGGACAGATACGCAGTATTTT. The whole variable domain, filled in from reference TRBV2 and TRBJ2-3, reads EPEVTQTPSHQVTQMGQEVILRCVPISNHLYFYWYRQILGQKVEFLVSFYNNEISEKSEIFDDQFSVERPDGSNFTLKIRSTKLEDSAMYFCASSVRGTDTQYFGPGTRLTVL.

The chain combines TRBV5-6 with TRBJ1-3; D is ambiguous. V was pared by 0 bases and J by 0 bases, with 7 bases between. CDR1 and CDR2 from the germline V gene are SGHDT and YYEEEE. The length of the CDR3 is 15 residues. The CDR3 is CASSLAPSSGNTIYF. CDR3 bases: TGTGCCAGCAGCTTGGCCCCCAGCTCTGGAAACACCATATATTTT.

DNA for the CDR3: TGTGCCAGCATGTTCGTCAGAACAGAACCCCGGACGCAGTATTTT. Protein sequence: CASMFVRTEPRTQYF. The rearrangement links TRBV28 to TRBJ2-3; D is unclear. Germline CDR1 MDHEN, CDR2 SYDVKM. The CDR3 sequence is 15 residues long. Trimming pared 7 bases from V and 9 bases from J, leaving 23 bases between.

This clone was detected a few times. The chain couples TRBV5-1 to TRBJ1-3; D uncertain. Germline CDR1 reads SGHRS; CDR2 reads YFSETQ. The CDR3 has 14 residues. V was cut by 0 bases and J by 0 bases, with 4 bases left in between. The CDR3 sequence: CASSLDGSGNTIYF. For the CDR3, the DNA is TGCGCCAGCAGCTTGGACGGCTCTGGAAACACCATATATTTT. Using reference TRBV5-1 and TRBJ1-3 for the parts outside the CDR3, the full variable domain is KAGVTQTPRYLIKTRGQQVTLSCSPISGHRSVSWYQQTPGQGLQFLFEYFSETQRNKGNFPGRFSGRQFSNSRSEMNVSTLELGDSALYLCASSLDGSGNTIYFGEGSWLTVV.

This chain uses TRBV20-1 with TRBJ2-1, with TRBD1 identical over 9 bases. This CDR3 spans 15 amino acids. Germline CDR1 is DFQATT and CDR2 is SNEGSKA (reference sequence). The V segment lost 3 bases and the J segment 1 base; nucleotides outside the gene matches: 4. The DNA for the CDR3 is TGCAGTGCTAGTGGAGGACAGGGGTCCTACAATGAGCAGTTCTTC. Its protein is CSASGGQGSYNEQFF.

DNA of the CDR3: TGTGCCAGCAGCTTGCCAGGGTTTAATGAAAAACTGTTTTTT. This gives the protein CASSLPGFNEKLFF. The chain is built from TRBV7-9 and TRBJ1-4, with D perhaps matching TRBD1 (5 bases). The V gene lost 3 bases and the J gene lost 4 bases, with 9 bases spanning the gap. Germline V CDR1 and CDR2: SEHNR, FQNEAQ (reference sequence). The CDR3 runs to 14 residues.

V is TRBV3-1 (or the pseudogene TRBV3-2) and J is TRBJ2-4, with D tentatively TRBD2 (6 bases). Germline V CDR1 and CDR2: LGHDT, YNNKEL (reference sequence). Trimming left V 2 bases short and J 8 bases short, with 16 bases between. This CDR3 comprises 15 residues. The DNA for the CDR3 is TGTGCCAGCAGCCAACGCCTGATTTCGGGGGACATTCAGTACTTC. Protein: CASSQRLISGDIQYF.

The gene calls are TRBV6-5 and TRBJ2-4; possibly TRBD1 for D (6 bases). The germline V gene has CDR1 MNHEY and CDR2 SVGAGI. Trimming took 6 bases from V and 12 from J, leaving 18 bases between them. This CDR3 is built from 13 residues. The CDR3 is CASSREIDRNQYF. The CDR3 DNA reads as TGTGCCAGCAGCCGCGAGATCGACAGGAATCAGTACTTC.

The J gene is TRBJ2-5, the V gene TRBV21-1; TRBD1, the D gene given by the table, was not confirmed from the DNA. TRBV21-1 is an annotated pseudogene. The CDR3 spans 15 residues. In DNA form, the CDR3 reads TGTGCCAGCAGCAAAGGGGGCAGAATCCAAGAGACCCAGTACTTC. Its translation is CASSKGGRIQETQYF.

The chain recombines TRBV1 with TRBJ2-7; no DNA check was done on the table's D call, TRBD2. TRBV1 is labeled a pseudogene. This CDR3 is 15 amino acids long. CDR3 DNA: TGCACCAGCAGCCAACAAAACGGGGATACCTACGAGCAGTACGTC. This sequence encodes CTSSQQNGDTYEQYV.

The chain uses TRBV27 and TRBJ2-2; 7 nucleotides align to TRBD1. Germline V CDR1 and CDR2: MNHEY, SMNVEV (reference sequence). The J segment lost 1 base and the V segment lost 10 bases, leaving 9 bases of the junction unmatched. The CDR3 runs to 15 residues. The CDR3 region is CATRKGGVNTGELFF. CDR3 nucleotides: TGTGCCACCAGGAAAGGGGGCGTGAACACCGGGGAGCTGTTTTTT.

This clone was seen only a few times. The CDR3 DNA sequence: TGTGCCAGCAGCTTGGCCGGGTTAAACTATGGCTACACCTTC. Its translation is CASSLAGLNYGYTF. This chain joins TRBV5-6 and TRBJ1-2; no reliable D call. Germline values: CDR1 SGHDT, CDR2 YYEEEE. The CDR3 length is 14 residues. The germline V and J ends were trimmed by 0 bases and 2 bases, with 8 bases remaining between them.

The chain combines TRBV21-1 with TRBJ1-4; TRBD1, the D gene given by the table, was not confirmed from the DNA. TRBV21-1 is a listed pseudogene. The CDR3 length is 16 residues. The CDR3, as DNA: TGTGCCAGCAGCAAACCGAGGACAGGGACTAATGAAAAACTGTTTTTT. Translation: CASSKPRTGTNEKLFF.

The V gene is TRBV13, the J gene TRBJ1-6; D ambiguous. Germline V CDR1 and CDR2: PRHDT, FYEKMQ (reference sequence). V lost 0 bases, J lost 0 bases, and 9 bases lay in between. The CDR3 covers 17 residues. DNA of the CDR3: TGTGCCAGCAGCTTAGGGGCCCGAAGCTCCTATAATTCACCCCTCCACTTT. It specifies CASSLGARSSYNSPLHF.

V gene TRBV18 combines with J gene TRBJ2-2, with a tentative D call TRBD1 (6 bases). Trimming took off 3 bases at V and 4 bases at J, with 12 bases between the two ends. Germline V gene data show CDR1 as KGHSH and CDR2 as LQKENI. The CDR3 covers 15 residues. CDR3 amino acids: CASSPDRILTGELFF. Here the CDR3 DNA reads TGTGCCAGCTCACCCGACAGGATACTCACCGGGGAGCTGTTTTTT.

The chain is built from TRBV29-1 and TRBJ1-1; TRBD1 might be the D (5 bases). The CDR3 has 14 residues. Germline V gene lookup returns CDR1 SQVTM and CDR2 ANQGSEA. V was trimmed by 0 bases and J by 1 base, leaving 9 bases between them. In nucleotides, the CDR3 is TGCAGCGTTGAAGAAAGGGGCGCGAACACTGAAGCTTTCTTT. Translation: CSVEERGANTEAFF.

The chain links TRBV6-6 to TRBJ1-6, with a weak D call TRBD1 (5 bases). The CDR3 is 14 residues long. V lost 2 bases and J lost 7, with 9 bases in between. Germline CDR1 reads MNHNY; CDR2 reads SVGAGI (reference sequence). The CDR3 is CASSYLQENSPLHF. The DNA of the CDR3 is TGTGCCAGCAGTTACCTACAGGAGAATTCACCCCTCCACTTT.

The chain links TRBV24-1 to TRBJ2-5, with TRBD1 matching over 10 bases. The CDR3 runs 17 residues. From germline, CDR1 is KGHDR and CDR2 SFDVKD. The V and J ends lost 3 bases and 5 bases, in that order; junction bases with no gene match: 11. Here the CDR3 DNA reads TGTGCCACCAGTGATCTAGGACAGGGGGGCGCCGCTGAGACCCAGTACTTC. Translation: CATSDLGQGGAAETQYF.

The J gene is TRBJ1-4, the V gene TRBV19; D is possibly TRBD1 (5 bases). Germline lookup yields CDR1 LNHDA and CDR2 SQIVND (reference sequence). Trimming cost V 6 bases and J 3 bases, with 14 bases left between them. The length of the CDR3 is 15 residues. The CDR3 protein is CASSSGTLANEKLFF. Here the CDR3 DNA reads TGTGCCAGTAGCTCCGGGACTTTGGCTAATGAAAAACTGTTTTTT.